This passage covers 32 T cell receptor beta chains from one sample sequenced in a study of monozygotic twins with inflammatory bowel disease. From its re-call of the 5' RACE reads, TCRdb lists each CDR3 protein once, without DNA. This sample's table reports approximately 400,000 distinct CDR3 sequences. The specimen sequenced was blood. The receptors were gathered from a human donor with ulcerative colitis or Crohn's disease, or a healthy co-twin of an affected twin (not recorded which).

This chain connects TRBV11-2 to TRBJ2-2; TCRdb's D gene call, TRBD2, goes unchecked for lack of DNA. The length of the CDR3 is 21 residues. CDR1 and CDR2 (germline): SGHAT, FQNNGV. The CDR3 is CASSLWGRGTSGASNTGELFF.

The chain links TRBV6-1 to TRBJ1-2; lacking DNA, the TRBD1 call made by TCRdb goes unchecked. This CDR3 has 13 amino acids. Germline CDR1 MNHNS, CDR2 SASEGT. The CDR3 spells CASSETGVYGYTF.

This chain connects TRBV19 to TRBJ1-1. CDR3 size: 15 residues. Germline-derived CDR1 and CDR2 are LNHDA and SQIVND (reference sequence). The CDR3 region is CASSNGLVMNTEAFF.

This chain uses TRBV6-1 with TRBJ1-1. This CDR3 is built from 12 residues. From germline, CDR1 is MNHNS and CDR2 SASEGT. The chain's CDR3 is CASEGGRTEAFF.

The chain is built from TRBV12-3 or TRBV12-4 and TRBJ2-3; the D call of TRBD2 rests on TCRdb alone, since no DNA is present to check it. This CDR3 has 14 amino acids. CDR3: CASRTSGVHGTQYF.

The chain joins TRBV28 to TRBJ2-1; TCRdb calls TRBD2, which cannot be checked without DNA. This CDR3 is 16 amino acids long. Germline CDR1 reads MDHEN; CDR2 reads SYDVKM. CDR3 loop: CASSSQTSGGPWEQFF.

V and J are TRBV11-2 and TRBJ1-6. Germline V gives CDR1 SGHAT, CDR2 FQNNGV. The CDR3 contains 13 residues. The CDR3 loop reads CASSLEASVPLHF.

The V call is TRBV7-2, the J call TRBJ1-6; TCRdb indicates TRBD1, and absent DNA this call remains unverified. This CDR3 has 16 amino acids. Germline V lookup: CDR1 SGHTA, CDR2 FQGNSA. The CDR3 spells CASSIFGQGRGSPLHF.

The chain links TRBV3-1 to TRBJ2-3; TCRdb proposes TRBD2, but this gene call is untestable without DNA. CDR1 is LGHDT, CDR2 YNNKEL, per germline (reference sequence). The CDR3 consists of 16 residues. CDR3 residues: CASSQESGLVLDTQYF.

This chain uses TRBV18 with TRBJ2-6; TCRdb gives TRBD1 as the D gene, but with no DNA this cannot be confirmed. The CDR3 extends over 16 amino acids. Germline CDR1 reads KGHSH; CDR2 reads LQKENI. The CDR3 here is CASSPMERAGANVLTF.

V usage is TRBV20-1 and J usage is TRBJ2-7. Germline V gene sequence: CDR1 DFQATT, CDR2 SNEGSKA (reference sequence). CDR3 length: 11 residues. The CDR3 loop is CSATHSGEQYF.

V and J are TRBV7-6 and TRBJ1-1; TCRdb reports TRBD1, a call that lacks DNA to check it against. Germline CDR1 SGHVS, CDR2 FNYEAQ. This CDR3 is 15 amino acids long. The chain's CDR3 is CASSLVDQGVAEAFF. Full variable domain (outside the CDR3, taken from reference TRBV7-6 and TRBJ1-1): GAGVSQSPRYKVTKRGQDVALRCDPISGHVSLYWYRQALGQGPEFLTYFNYEAQQDKSGLPNDRFSAERPEGSISTLTIQRTEQRDSAMYRCASSLVDQGVAEAFFGQGTRLTVV.

The V call is TRBV7-3, the J call TRBJ2-3; TCRdb reports TRBD1, a call that lacks DNA to check it against. Per the germline V gene, CDR1 is SGHTA and CDR2 is FQGTGA. The CDR3 sequence is 15 residues long. The CDR3 spells CASSLAGSWTDTQYF. Filled out from reference TRBV7-3 and TRBJ2-3, the complete variable domain reads GAGVSQTPSNKVTEKGKYVELRCDPISGHTALYWYRQSLGQGPEFLIYFQGTGAADDSGLPNDRFFAVRPEGSVSTLKIQRTERGDSAVYLCASSLAGSWTDTQYFGPGTRLTVL.

This rearrangement joins TRBV30 to TRBJ2-1; there is no DNA to check the TCRdb D call of TRBD1. CDR3 length: 15 residues. The germline V gene has CDR1 GTSNPN and CDR2 SVGIG (reference sequence). CDR3 region: CAWSVGTGARNEQFF. The full variable domain, its missing parts supplied by reference TRBV30 and TRBJ2-1, is SQTIHQWPATLVQPVGSPLSLECTVEGTSNPNLYWYRQAAGRGLQLLFYSVGIGQISSEVPQNLSASRPQDRQFILSSKKLLLSDSGFYLCAWSVGTGARNEQFFGPGTRLTVL.

The gene calls are TRBV4-2 and TRBJ2-2; absent DNA, TCRdb's TRBD2 call cannot be checked. CDR1 and CDR2 from the germline V gene are LGHNA and YNFKEQ. The CDR3 totals 17 residues. The chain's CDR3 is CASSQLAGVTNTGELFF.

This chain joins TRBV24-1 and TRBJ2-2; TCRdb reports TRBD2, a call that lacks DNA to check it against. The CDR3 covers 15 residues. Germline V gives CDR1 KGHDR, CDR2 SFDVKD. CDR3 residues: CATGGLAGFGGELFF.

The chain combines TRBV7-2 with TRBJ2-7; TCRdb names TRBD2, which stays unverified in the absence of DNA. The CDR3 runs to 17 residues. Germline values: CDR1 SGHTA, CDR2 FQGNSA. The CDR3 here is CASSLGSVRRVAYEQYF.

This rearrangement joins TRBV5-1 to TRBJ2-2; lacking DNA, the TRBD1 call made by TCRdb goes unchecked. This CDR3 is 16 amino acids long. CDR1 SGHRS and CDR2 YFSETQ come from the germline V gene. CDR3 amino acids: CASSFLGQGRTGELFF.

The rearrangement uses TRBV6-2 or TRBV6-3 and TRBJ1-1. This CDR3 region has 14 residues. Germline CDR1 reads MNHEY; CDR2 reads SVGEGT. This chain's CDR3 is CASSYDTLDTEAFF.

V gene TRBV5-1 combines with J gene TRBJ1-1; without DNA, the TCRdb call of TRBD1 cannot be checked. CDR1 and CDR2 from the germline V gene are SGHRS and YFSETQ. This CDR3 region has 16 residues. CDR3 in amino acids: CASSLGHRGLRAEAFF.

V is TRBV6-2 or TRBV6-3 and J is TRBJ2-3; TCRdb calls TRBD2, which cannot be checked without DNA. Looked up from germline, CDR1 is MNHEY and CDR2 is SVGEGT. The CDR3 extends over 17 amino acids. Here the CDR3 reads CASRTSGRGVRADTQYF.

The chain uses TRBV7-2 and TRBJ2-3. The V gene's germline CDR1 is SGHTA and CDR2 FQGNSA. The CDR3 has 13 amino acids. CDR3 in amino acids: CASSFLKVDTQYF.

This chain joins TRBV5-1 and TRBJ2-7; TCRdb reports TRBD1, a call that lacks DNA to check it against. Germline V CDR1 and CDR2: SGHRS, YFSETQ. The CDR3 is 14 amino acids. CDR3 in amino acids: CASSFWTGAYEQYF. Drawing the rest from reference TRBV5-1 and TRBJ2-7, the complete variable domain is KAGVTQTPRYLIKTRGQQVTLSCSPISGHRSVSWYQQTPGQGLQFLFEYFSETQRNKGNFPGRFSGRQFSNSRSEMNVSTLELGDSALYLCASSFWTGAYEQYFGPGTRLTVT.

V and J are TRBV3-1 and TRBJ2-2; TCRdb lists TRBD1, though no DNA is available to test this call. Germline values: CDR1 LGHDT, CDR2 YNNKEL (reference sequence). The CDR3 has 15 residues. The CDR3 sequence is CASSTAGQAVGELFF.

This chain joins TRBV5-1 and TRBJ2-3; TCRdb's D call, TRBD2, is unchecked because there is no DNA. Germline V CDR1 and CDR2: SGHRS, YFSETQ. The length of the CDR3 is 19 residues. The CDR3 sequence is CASSGGLAGGPASTDTQYF.

This chain links TRBV5-1 with TRBJ2-3; TCRdb's D gene call, TRBD1, goes unchecked for lack of DNA. Germline V CDR1 and CDR2: SGHRS, YFSETQ. The CDR3 covers 17 residues. CDR3 residues: CASSLGQGAPSTDTQYF. The full variable domain, rest sourced from reference TRBV5-1 and TRBJ2-3, is KAGVTQTPRYLIKTRGQQVTLSCSPISGHRSVSWYQQTPGQGLQFLFEYFSETQRNKGNFPGRFSGRQFSNSRSEMNVSTLELGDSALYLCASSLGQGAPSTDTQYFGPGTRLTVL.

The chain employs TRBV20-1 and TRBJ2-1. The germline CDR1 and CDR2 sequences are DFQATT and SNEGSKA (reference sequence). The CDR3 loop spans 14 amino acids. This CDR3 reads CSADQGALYNEQFF.

The rearrangement joins TRBV30 to TRBJ2-3. The CDR3 contains 14 residues. Germline CDR1 and CDR2: GTSNPN and SVGIG (reference sequence). CDR3 residues: CAWMAVYRTDTQYF. Full variable domain (outside the CDR3, taken from reference TRBV30 and TRBJ2-3): SQTIHQWPATLVQPVGSPLSLECTVEGTSNPNLYWYRQAAGRGLQLLFYSVGIGQISSEVPQNLSASRPQDRQFILSSKKLLLSDSGFYLCAWMAVYRTDTQYFGPGTRLTVL.

CDR3 protein: CASSYQGARETQYF. V is TRBV5-1 and J is TRBJ2-5; the D gene TCRdb calls, TRBD1, cannot be checked with no DNA. Germline CDR1 is SGHRS and CDR2 is YFSETQ. The CDR3 loop spans 14 amino acids. The full variable domain, rest sourced from reference TRBV5-1 and TRBJ2-5, is KAGVTQTPRYLIKTRGQQVTLSCSPISGHRSVSWYQQTPGQGLQFLFEYFSETQRNKGNFPGRFSGRQFSNSRSEMNVSTLELGDSALYLCASSYQGARETQYFGPGTRLLVL.

The gene calls are TRBV20-1 and TRBJ2-7; TCRdb indicates TRBD1, and absent DNA this call remains unverified. The V gene's germline CDR1 is DFQATT and CDR2 SNEGSKA (reference sequence). This CDR3 region has 13 residues. The CDR3 is CSAPRTGGYEQYF.

V gene TRBV15 combines with J gene TRBJ1-4. Looked up from germline, CDR1 is LNHNV and CDR2 is YYDKDF (reference sequence). The CDR3 is 12 amino acids. The CDR3 is CATSRSLGKLFF.

The chain carries TRBV5-1 and TRBJ2-3; TCRdb calls TRBD1, which cannot be checked without DNA. The length of the CDR3 is 14 residues. Germline V gene lookup returns CDR1 SGHRS and CDR2 YFSETQ. The CDR3 sequence: CASSYGGDTDTQYF.